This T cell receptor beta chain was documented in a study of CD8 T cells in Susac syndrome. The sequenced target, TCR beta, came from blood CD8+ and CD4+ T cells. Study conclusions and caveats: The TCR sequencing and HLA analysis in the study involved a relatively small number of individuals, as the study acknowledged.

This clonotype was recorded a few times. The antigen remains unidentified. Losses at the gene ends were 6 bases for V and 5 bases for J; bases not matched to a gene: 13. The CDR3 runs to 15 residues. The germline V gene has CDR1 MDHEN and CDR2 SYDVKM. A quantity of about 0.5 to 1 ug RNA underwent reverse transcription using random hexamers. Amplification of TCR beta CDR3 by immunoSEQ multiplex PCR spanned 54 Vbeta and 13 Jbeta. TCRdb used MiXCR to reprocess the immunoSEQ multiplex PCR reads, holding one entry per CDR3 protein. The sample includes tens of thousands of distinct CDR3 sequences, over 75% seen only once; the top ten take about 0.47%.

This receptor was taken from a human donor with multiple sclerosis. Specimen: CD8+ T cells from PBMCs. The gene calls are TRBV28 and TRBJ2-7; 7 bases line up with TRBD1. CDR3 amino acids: CASRRTGTVDHEQYF. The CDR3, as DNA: TGTGCCAGCAGAAGAACCGGGACAGTTGACCACGAGCAGTACTTC.